This T cell receptor (beta chain) was obtained from a study of cytomegalovirus exposure and HLA in healthy donors. Study-level findings and limits: Associated with cytomegalovirus, according to the listing, were 150 to 200 TCR beta chains.

This CDR3 is built from 18 residues. Unmatched junction bases numbered 13, after V lost 1 base and J lost 5 bases. The germline V gene encodes CDR1 LNHNV and CDR2 YYDKDF (reference sequence). TCRdb's table, derived via immunoSEQ multiplex PCR, lists solely in-frame clones and lacks some. The table has 140,000 or so clones, just under 90% seen once. A note on this clone: Its antigen remains unidentified.

Separate from the approximately 650-subject first cohort, the roughly 120-subject validation cohort was the one that the donors belonged to. The chain combines TRBV15 with TRBJ2-5; 10 bases map to TRBD2. Sequenced material: PBMCs. This TCR derives from a woman in her 30s in good health and CMV-seropositive. CDR3 amino acids: CATSRGRGAGGRFETQYF. The CDR3 bases are TGTGCCACCAGCAGAGGTCGGGGAGCGGGAGGGCGTTTTGAGACCCAGTACTTC.